This T cell receptor (beta chain) was captured in a study of blood T cell repertoires in COVID-19. Study-level information: Acute-phase and convalescent COVID-19 samples originated in the United States, Italy and Spain. T cells, B-cell-depleted T cells, or PBMCs supplied cDNA or gDNA.

Germline values: CDR1 MNHEY, CDR2 SMNVEV (reference sequence). V was cut by 5 bases and J by 1 base, with 18 bases left in between. The CDR3 has 16 residues. Original processing notes: Estimation of nucleated cell counts relied on the amplification of reference gene primers. Profiling relied on immunoSEQ multiplex PCR, and the TCRdb table lists in-frame clones only, not all of them. The D gene and trimming were derived from the DNA, and the V and J assignments and clone size from that table. The sample yields roughly 35,000 clones, approximately 86% seen once. The TCR was taken from a man aged 50 or older with active or convalescent COVID-19. The chain is built from TRBV27 and TRBJ2-7, with D hard to call. The sample comprised peripheral blood. CDR3 DNA sequence: TGTGCCAGCAGTCCCTTTGCTGGGCCCACTTCCTACGAGCAGTACTTC. Amino acids: CASSPFAGPTSYEQYF.